Below, 21 T cell receptor beta chains from the same sample are listed, as sequenced in a study of T-cell reconstitution after alpha-beta-depleted transplantation in children. Preparation of the TCRbeta library used unique molecular identifiers. TCRdb itself ran the PCR reads through MiXCR, one entry per CDR3 protein. The table records 780,000 or so distinct CDR3 sequences, less than 20% of them present only once. Here the sequenced sample was PBMCs, mostly from graft donor cells, taken 360 days after TCRalphabeta/CD19-depleted stem cell transplant. The receptors shown here come from a male patient under 18 who had a stem cell transplant for acute lymphoblastic leukemia, so the T cells may come from the graft donor.

This clonotype was counted ten times or more. The chain recombines TRBV6-4 with TRBJ2-1; D remains unclear. CDR3 length equals 15 residues. Germline values: CDR1 MRHNA, CDR2 SNTAGT. V lost 0 bases and J lost 7, with 13 bases in between. DNA for the CDR3: TGTGCCAGCAGTGACTCGGGGTCAGCTGTGAATGAGCAGTTCTTC. This sequence encodes CASSDSGSAVNEQFF.

CDR3 nucleotides: TGTGCCAGCAGTGAATGGGGGGGAGGAAGCAACAATGAGCAGTTCTTC. It translates to CASSEWGGGSNNEQFF. The chain joins TRBV25-1 to TRBJ2-1; 7 nucleotides agree with TRBD2. Trimming removed 1 base from V and 5 bases from J; junction bases left unmatched: 8. CDR3 length: 16 residues. Looked up from germline, CDR1 is MGHDK and CDR2 is SYGVNS. The variable domain in full, with the rest retrieved from reference TRBV25-1 and TRBJ2-1, is EADIYQTPRYLVIGTGKKITLECSQTMGHDKMYWYQQDPGMELHLIHYSYGVNSTEKGDLSSESTVSRIRTEHFPLTLESARPSHTSQYLCASSEWGGGSNNEQFFGPGTRLTVL.

A few counts support this clonotype. The chain has TRBV7-7 and TRBJ2-1; TRBD2 matches 9 bases. V dropped 5 bases and J dropped 7; count of bases not matched to a gene: 15. Germline V gives CDR1 SSHAT, CDR2 FNYEAQ (reference sequence). CDR3 size: 17 residues. The CDR3 region is CASSPLWVAGAGNEQFF. The CDR3 coding sequence is TGTGCCAGCAGCCCACTCTGGGTAGCGGGAGCGGGAAATGAGCAGTTCTTC.

In this sample, this clonotype turned up a few times. J is TRBJ1-5 and V is TRBV4-2, with 9 bases matching TRBD1. J gave up 9 bases and V 5 bases, and 14 bases lay outside the gene matches. The CDR3 has 16 residues. Germline V gene sequence: CDR1 LGHNA, CDR2 YNFKEQ. This CDR3 reads CASSYRDRAQGGPQHF. In nucleotides, the CDR3 is TGTGCCAGCAGCTACCGGGACAGGGCCCAGGGAGGGCCCCAGCATTTT.

The chain has TRBV20-1 and TRBJ1-2, with 7 positions matching TRBD1. This CDR3 is built from 14 residues. Germline V gene data show CDR1 as DFQATT and CDR2 as SNEGSKA (reference sequence). The CDR3 sequence is CRPGTALNYHGYTF. In nucleotides, the CDR3 is TGCAGGCCCGGGACAGCGCTTAATTACCATGGCTACACCTTC.

This chain links TRBV20-1 with TRBJ2-1, with D possibly being TRBD2 (5 bases). The CDR3 covers 13 residues. Germline CDR1 is DFQATT and CDR2 is SNEGSKA (reference sequence). V lost 4 bases and J 9 bases, leaving 16 bases between the germline ends. The CDR3 DNA reads TGCAGTGCTACCATTGGGGAGAGCCGTGAGCAGTTCTTC. This gives the protein CSATIGESREQFF.

This clonotype was counted at least ten times. The J gene is TRBJ2-1, the V gene TRBV6-4; D may be TRBD1 or TRBD2 (5 bases each). Germline lookup yields CDR1 MRHNA and CDR2 SNTAGT. The V end was cut by 0 bases, the J end by 7 bases, with 13 bases between. The CDR3 is 15 residues long. The DNA for the CDR3 is TGTGCCAGCAGTGACTCTGGGGGAGTATTGAATGAGCAGTTCTTC. This encodes CASSDSGGVLNEQFF.

The chain employs TRBV20-1 and TRBJ1-4; the D is unclear. CDR1 is DFQATT, CDR2 SNEGSKA, per germline (reference sequence). With 5 bases removed from V and 9 bases from J, the gap between germline ends came to 16 bases. CDR3 size: 13 residues. The CDR3 here is CSARRIRNQKLFF. The CDR3 nucleotides are TGCAGTGCTCGTAGGATAAGGAATCAAAAACTGTTTTTT.

This clonotype was counted only a few times. CDR3 in amino acids: CASSFGKFTGELFF. Here the CDR3 DNA reads TGTGCCAGCAGTTTCGGCAAGTTTACCGGGGAGCTGTTTTTT. The chain uses TRBV27 and TRBJ2-2, with unresolved D. The V gene's germline CDR1 is MNHEY and CDR2 SMNVEV (reference sequence). Trimming pared 3 bases from V and 5 bases from J, leaving 10 bases between. This CDR3 is built from 14 residues.

This chain links TRBV12-3 or TRBV12-4 with TRBJ2-5; D is uncertain. The CDR3 runs to 15 residues. Trimming took off 11 bases at V and 2 bases at J, with 21 bases between the two ends. Here the CDR3 reads CARIWVRPQQETQYF. CDR3 nucleotides: TGTGCCCGCATATGGGTGAGGCCCCAACAAGAGACCCAGTACTTC.

The chain employs TRBV5-4 and TRBJ2-2; possible D gene TRBD2, 5 bases. The CDR3 extends over 15 amino acids. The V end lost 4 bases, the J end lost 2 bases, and 12 bases lay between the germline ends. CDR1 and CDR2 (germline): SGHNT, YYREEE (reference sequence). The CDR3 nucleotides read TGTGCCAGCAGCAGGACCCCGGGAAACACCGGGGAGCTGTTTTTT. Translating it yields CASSRTPGNTGELFF.

On this clonotype itself: Germline and junction disagree at one end, which may indicate a read error. The chain is built from TRBV12-3 or TRBV12-4 and TRBJ2-3; TRBD2 aligns across 7 bases. The CDR3 contains 17 residues. The CDR3 nucleotides are TGTGTCAGCAGTTTAGAGGCGGGAGCGCCCGGCACAGATACGCAGTATTTT. Translated: CVSSLEAGAPGTDTQYF.

This sequence joins TRBV5-1 and TRBJ2-3; D might be TRBD2 (7 bases). This CDR3 comprises 16 residues. Germline-derived CDR1 and CDR2 are SGHRS and YFSETQ. V dropped 0 bases and J dropped 6 bases, with 17 bases sitting between them. The CDR3 coding sequence is TGCGCCAGCAGCTTGGACTGGGGGGGGGCGGTGGATACGCAGTATTTT. It translates to CASSLDWGGAVDTQYF. The complete variable domain, with remaining parts taken from reference TRBV5-1 and TRBJ2-3, reads KAGVTQTPRYLIKTRGQQVTLSCSPISGHRSVSWYQQTPGQGLQFLFEYFSETQRNKGNFPGRFSGRQFSNSRSEMNVSTLELGDSALYLCASSLDWGGAVDTQYFGPGTRLTVL.

This clonotype showed up just a few times. The gene calls are TRBV5-1 and TRBJ2-1; the D is unclear. The germline V gene has CDR1 SGHRS and CDR2 YFSETQ. This CDR3 spans 16 amino acids. Trimming cost V 1 base and J 0 bases, with 11 bases left between them. The CDR3 is CASSLIPPASYNEQFF. As DNA, the CDR3 is TGCGCCAGCAGCTTGATCCCGCCCGCCTCCTACAATGAGCAGTTCTTC.

There are a few counts of this clonotype. The DNA of the CDR3 is TGTGCCAGCAGCACCTTTCGAGGGCAGTTCTTC. Residues: CASSTFRGQFF. The J gene is TRBJ2-1, the V gene TRBV12-3 or TRBV12-4; D unresolved. This CDR3 region has 11 residues. V was cut by 6 bases and J by 12 bases, with 12 bases left in between.

V usage is TRBV5-1 and J usage is TRBJ2-6; D is perhaps TRBD1 or TRBD2 (5 bases each). Per the germline V gene, CDR1 is SGHRS and CDR2 is YFSETQ. V lost 3 bases and J 2 bases, leaving 21 bases between the germline ends. CDR3 size: 19 residues. CDR3 region: CASSSRRGPRSTGANVLTF. CDR3 nucleotide sequence: TGCGCCAGCAGCTCTCGCCGGGGCCCGAGGTCGACTGGGGCCAACGTCCTGACTTTC. Full variable domain (outside the CDR3, taken from reference TRBV5-1 and TRBJ2-6): KAGVTQTPRYLIKTRGQQVTLSCSPISGHRSVSWYQQTPGQGLQFLFEYFSETQRNKGNFPGRFSGRQFSNSRSEMNVSTLELGDSALYLCASSSRRGPRSTGANVLTFGAGSRLTVL.

This clonotype was seen a few times. The gene calls are TRBV5-1 and TRBJ2-3; possibly TRBD2 for D (6 bases). The germline V gene has CDR1 SGHRS and CDR2 YFSETQ. The germline V and J ends were trimmed by 4 bases and 2 bases, with 17 bases remaining between them. The CDR3 loop spans 16 amino acids. The CDR3 DNA sequence: TGCGCCAGCAGCCCCCAACCGGGACTCACCACAGATACGCAGTATTTT. Protein: CASSPQPGLTTDTQYF.

This clonotype has just a few counts. This chain joins TRBV2 and TRBJ1-1; TRBD1 is a possible D gene (6 bases). Germline lookup yields CDR1 SNHLY and CDR2 FYNNEI. The length of the CDR3 is 11 residues. The ends were cut back, 7 bases at V and 10 bases at J, with 13 bases in the middle. CDR3 in amino acids: CASNKQGRAFF. In DNA form, the CDR3 reads TGTGCCAGCAATAAACAGGGAAGAGCTTTCTTT.

V and J are TRBV4-2 and TRBJ1-2; D is possibly TRBD1 (6 bases). This CDR3 region has 17 residues. The V gene's germline CDR1 is LGHNA and CDR2 YNFKEQ. With 0 bases removed from V and 5 bases from J, the gap between germline ends came to 19 bases. This CDR3 is CASSQDRWTVPWYGYTF. CDR3 sequence (DNA): TGTGCCAGCAGCCAAGATCGGTGGACAGTTCCTTGGTATGGCTACACCTTC.

The V and J genes are TRBV7-2 and TRBJ1-2, with D possibly TRBD1 on 6 matching bases. This CDR3 region has 15 residues. Trimming stripped 3 bases from V and 0 bases from J, with 11 bases between. Germline CDR1 and CDR2: SGHTA and FQGNSA. The CDR3 region is CASSFGQRANYGYTF. For the CDR3, the DNA is TGTGCCAGCAGCTTCGGACAGCGCGCTAACTATGGCTACACCTTC.

This chain joins TRBV19 and TRBJ2-6, with 8 bases that match TRBD1. This CDR3 comprises 19 residues. V shed 3 bases and J 1 base; nucleotides not matched to a gene: 11. CDR1 is LNHDA, CDR2 SQIVND, per germline (reference sequence). Here the CDR3 reads CASSIPRQGRTSGANVLTF. The DNA for the CDR3 is TGTGCCAGTAGTATTCCTAGACAGGGGCGGACATCTGGGGCCAACGTCCTGACTTTC.